These 18 T cell receptor beta chains came from one sample sequenced in a study of shared clonotypes between healthy human individuals (TCRdb year 2020). For the CD8 naive samples, CD45RO-negative cells were positively selected for CCR7, yielding a CD45RA+CCR7+ population from which TemRA cells were excluded. Receptors were amplified or captured by the immunoSEQ multiplex PCR assay. Drawn from immuneACCESS, this table holds only the in-frame rearrangements with V and J called that TCRdb kept. Clones are partly lost; checked studies trace under half to an unresolved V gene and leave the rest unexplained. For this sample the table gives roughly 890,000 clones, of which almost 95% were detected only once. Around 24% of the sample is taken by the ten largest. The sequenced sample was naive CD8+ T cells sorted from blood. The cell subset or site tag for this specimen amounts to: CD45RA+CCR7+. These receptors were collected from a man between 25 and 39 years old in good health.

This clone was found once. The gene calls are TRBV5-1 and TRBJ2-3, with D tentatively TRBD2 (5 bases). CDR3 length: 14 amino acids. Per the germline V gene, CDR1 is SGHRS and CDR2 is YFSETQ. Trimming pared 0 bases from V and 6 bases from J, leaving 11 bases between. The CDR3 DNA follows: TGCGCCAGCAGCTTGGCCGGGGATTCTGATACGCAGTATTTT. It translates to CASSLAGDSDTQYF.

The chain combines TRBV10-1 with TRBJ2-1; TRBD2 matches at 8 bases. The CDR3 is 14 residues long. CDR1 WNHNN and CDR2 SYGVQD come from the germline V gene (reference sequence). The V segment lost 3 bases and the J segment 7 bases; nucleotides outside the gene matches: 5. CDR3 nucleotides: TGCGCCAGCAGTGACCGGGAGGGCCATAATGAGCAGTTCTTC. It codes for CASSDREGHNEQFF.

The V call is TRBV7-2, the J call TRBJ2-7, with D perhaps TRBD2 (6 bases). Trimming took off 5 bases at V and 8 bases at J, with 13 bases between the two ends. The CDR3 runs to 12 residues. Germline V gene data show CDR1 as SGHTA and CDR2 as FQGNSA. This CDR3 reads CASSPGLLQQYF. In DNA form, the CDR3 reads TGTGCCAGCAGCCCGGGACTCCTACAGCAGTACTTC.

This clone was detected once. Other DNA sequences in this specimen translate into the identical CDR3. V and J are TRBV28 and TRBJ2-7, with D possibly matching TRBD2 (6 bases). The CDR3 is 13 residues long. V was trimmed by 5 bases and J by 2 bases, leaving 10 bases between them. Germline loops: CDR1 MDHEN, CDR2 SYDVKM. The DNA of the CDR3 is TGTGCCAGCAGTCTGGGACTGACCTACGAGCAGTACTTC. Translating it yields CASSLGLTYEQYF.

V and J are TRBV9 and TRBJ1-1; possibly TRBD1 for D (5 bases). Trimming removed 4 bases at V and 4 bases at J, with 14 bases between. The CDR3 is made up of 14 amino acids. Germline values: CDR1 SGDLS, CDR2 YYNGEE. DNA for the CDR3: TGTGCCAGCAGCCAGACGACAGTAGGCACTGAAGCTTTCTTT. This codes for CASSQTTVGTEAFF.

The rearrangement joins TRBV5-4 to TRBJ1-1; TRBD1 might be the D (5 bases). This CDR3 has 15 residues. Looked up from germline, CDR1 is SGHNT and CDR2 is YYREEE (reference sequence). The V end was cut by 2 bases, the J end by 1 base, with 12 bases between. The CDR3 nucleotides read TGTGCCAGCAGCTTCACGACCGGGGGGAACACTGAAGCTTTCTTT. This sequence encodes CASSFTTGGNTEAFF.

The chain is built from TRBV10-2 and TRBJ2-2; TRBD2 matches 13 bases. The V segment lost 3 bases and the J segment 5 bases; nucleotides outside the gene matches: 6. This CDR3 region has 17 residues. CDR1 WSHSY and CDR2 SAAADI come from the germline V gene. For the CDR3, the DNA is TGCGCCAGCAGTGATACTAGCGGGAGGGCCAATACCGGGGAGCTGTTTTTT. The encoded protein is CASSDTSGRANTGELFF.

The rearrangement joins TRBV9 to TRBJ2-7; possible D gene TRBD2, 5 bases. V was shortened by 0 bases and J by 7 bases, with 14 bases between the two germline ends. The CDR3 has 14 residues. Germline CDR1 and CDR2: SGDLS and YYNGEE. The CDR3 DNA is TGTGCCAGCAGCGTAGCTGGGAATCCGGGGGAGCAGTACTTC. This translates into CASSVAGNPGEQYF.

The rearrangement joins TRBV9 to TRBJ2-1; 7 nucleotides line up with TRBD1. Germline CDR1 and CDR2: SGDLS and YYNGEE. CDR3 length equals 18 residues. V trimming: 0 bases; J trimming: 0 bases; junction bases outside the gene matches: 9. CDR3 in amino acids: CASSVATTGLNSYNEQFF. CDR3 sequence (DNA): TGTGCCAGCAGCGTAGCTACGACAGGGTTAAACTCCTACAATGAGCAGTTCTTC.

The sample holds one count of this clone. V is TRBV4-1 and J is TRBJ2-5; 7 bases map to TRBD1. Looked up from germline, CDR1 is MGHRA and CDR2 is YSYEKL. Losses at the gene ends were 0 bases for V and 1 base for J; bases not matched to a gene: 2. CDR3 length equals 15 residues. The CDR3 bases are TGCGCCAGCAGCCAAGAGGGGGACAGCCAAGAGACCCAGTACTTC. It translates to CASSQEGDSQETQYF.

V usage is TRBV4-1 and J usage is TRBJ1-5; TRBD1 agrees at 8 bases. Per germline, CDR1 MGHRA and CDR2 YSYEKL. Germline trimming cut 4 bases from V and 4 bases from J; bases unmatched to any gene: 9. The CDR3 runs 16 residues. This CDR3 is CASSPSDREGNQPQHF. The CDR3 DNA follows: TGCGCCAGCAGCCCCTCGGACAGGGAAGGGAATCAGCCCCAGCATTTT.

CDR3 nucleotides: TGTGCCAGTAGTAGCGGGAGCCCTACTGAGCAGTTCTTC. It specifies CASSSGSPTEQFF. The chain combines TRBV19 with TRBJ2-1; the match to TRBD2 covers 7 bases. J gave up 9 bases and V 4 bases, and 6 bases lay outside the gene matches. The CDR3 runs 13 residues. Germline lookup yields CDR1 LNHDA and CDR2 SQIVND (reference sequence).

The V and J genes are TRBV30 and TRBJ1-1, with D uncertain. Looked up from germline, CDR1 is GTSNPN and CDR2 is SVGIG (reference sequence). The V gene lost 3 bases and the J gene lost 5 bases, with 13 bases spanning the gap. The CDR3 totals 13 residues. The CDR3 nucleotides read TGTGCCTGGAGAAGGTATGTGTATACTGAAGCTTTCTTT. This translates into CAWRRYVYTEAFF.

The genes are TRBV19 and TRBJ2-5; D remains ambiguous. The CDR3 is 14 residues long. V lost 6 bases and J lost 5, with 16 bases in between. Germline V CDR1 and CDR2: LNHDA, SQIVND (reference sequence). The CDR3, as DNA: TGTGCCAGTAGCCCGATTGCGGCCCTTGAGACCCAGTACTTC. Translated: CASSPIAALETQYF.

This chain connects TRBV7-9 to TRBJ2-7, with D possibly TRBD1 on 5 matching bases. V was clipped by 5 bases and J by 5 bases, with 10 bases between them. From germline, CDR1 is SEHNR and CDR2 FQNEAQ (reference sequence). This CDR3 comprises 12 residues. CDR3 amino acids: CASSSDSDEQYF. Here the CDR3 DNA reads TGTGCCAGCAGCAGTGACAGCGACGAGCAGTACTTC.

The chain combines TRBV7-9 with TRBJ2-1, with 11 bases matching TRBD2. The CDR3 runs to 16 residues. The J segment lost 5 bases and the V segment lost 4 bases, leaving 7 bases of the junction unmatched. Germline V gene data show CDR1 as SEHNR and CDR2 as FQNEAQ (reference sequence). CDR3 coding DNA: TGTGCCAGCAGCTCTTTGACTAGCGGGGTCGACAATGAGCAGTTCTTC. Protein sequence: CASSSLTSGVDNEQFF. The entire variable domain, with the rest obtained from reference TRBV7-9 and TRBJ2-1, is as follows: DTGVSQNPRHKITKRGQNVTFRCDPISEHNRLYWYRQTLGQGPEFLTYFQNEAQLEKSRLLSDRFSAERPKGSFSTLEIQRTEQGDSAMYLCASSSLTSGVDNEQFFGPGTRLTVL.

The rearrangement joins TRBV5-1 to TRBJ2-1; TRBD1 aligns across 9 bases. Germline CDR1 reads SGHRS; CDR2 reads YFSETQ. V shed 5 bases and J 4 bases; nucleotides not matched to a gene: 13. The CDR3 spans 17 residues. The DNA of the CDR3 is TGCGCCAGCAGGGTTGGACAGGGGCAGTCTAAGTACAATGAGCAGTTCTTC. Amino acids: CASRVGQGQSKYNEQFF.

Notes on this clone: Other DNA sequences in the same sample also yield this CDR3. V usage is TRBV7-8 and J usage is TRBJ2-3, with D possibly being TRBD1 or TRBD2 (5 bases each). The germline V gene encodes CDR1 SGHVS and CDR2 FQNEAQ. The CDR3 loop spans 14 amino acids. V was cut by 2 bases and J by 2 bases, with 8 bases left in between. The CDR3 region has the DNA TGTGCCAGCAGCTTACTCGGGGCCACAGATACGCAGTATTTT. This gives the protein CASSLLGATDTQYF.